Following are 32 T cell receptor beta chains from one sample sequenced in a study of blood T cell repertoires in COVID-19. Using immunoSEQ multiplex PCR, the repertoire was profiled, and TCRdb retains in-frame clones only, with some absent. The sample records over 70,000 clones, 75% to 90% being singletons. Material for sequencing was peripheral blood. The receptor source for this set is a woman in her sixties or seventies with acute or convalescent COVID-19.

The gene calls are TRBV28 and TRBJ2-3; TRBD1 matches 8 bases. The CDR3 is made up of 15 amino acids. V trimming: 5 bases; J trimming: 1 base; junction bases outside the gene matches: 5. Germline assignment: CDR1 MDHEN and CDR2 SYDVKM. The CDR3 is CASSLTGQGTDTQYF. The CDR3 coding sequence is TGTGCCAGCAGTCTTACGGGACAGGGCACAGATACGCAGTATTTT.

The CDR3 region has the DNA TGTGCCAGCAGCTTAGAAGGGGGCAATGAGCAGTTCTTC. Protein: CASSLEGGNEQFF. V gene TRBV7-9 combines with J gene TRBJ2-1; perhaps TRBD1 as D (6 bases). Looked up from germline, CDR1 is SEHNR and CDR2 is FQNEAQ (reference sequence). V was shortened by 1 base and J by 6 bases, with 7 bases between the two germline ends. The CDR3 is 13 amino acids.

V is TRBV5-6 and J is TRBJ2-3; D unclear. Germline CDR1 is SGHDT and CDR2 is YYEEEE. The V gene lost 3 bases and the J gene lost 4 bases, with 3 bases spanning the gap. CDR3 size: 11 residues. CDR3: CASSSSDTQYF. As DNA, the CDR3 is TGTGCCAGCAGCTCCTCAGATACGCAGTATTTT.

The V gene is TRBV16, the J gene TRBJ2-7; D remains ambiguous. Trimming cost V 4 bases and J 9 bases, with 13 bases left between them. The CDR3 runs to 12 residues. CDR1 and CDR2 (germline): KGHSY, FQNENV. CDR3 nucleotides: TGTGCCAGCAGCCGAAACTTGATGGTGCAGTACTTC. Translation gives CASSRNLMVQYF.

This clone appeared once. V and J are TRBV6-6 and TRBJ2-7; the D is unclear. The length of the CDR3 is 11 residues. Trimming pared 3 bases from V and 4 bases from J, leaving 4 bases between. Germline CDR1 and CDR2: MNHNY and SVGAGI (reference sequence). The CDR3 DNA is TGTGCCAGCAGTTATCAGTACGAGCAGTACTTC. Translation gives CASSYQYEQYF.

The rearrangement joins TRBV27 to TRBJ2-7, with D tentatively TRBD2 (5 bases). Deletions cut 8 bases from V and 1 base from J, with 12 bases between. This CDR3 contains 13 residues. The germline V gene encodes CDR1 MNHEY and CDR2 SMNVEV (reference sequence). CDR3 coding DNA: TGTGCCAGCCGCGAATCGGGGTCCTACGAGCAGTACTTC. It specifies CASRESGSYEQYF.

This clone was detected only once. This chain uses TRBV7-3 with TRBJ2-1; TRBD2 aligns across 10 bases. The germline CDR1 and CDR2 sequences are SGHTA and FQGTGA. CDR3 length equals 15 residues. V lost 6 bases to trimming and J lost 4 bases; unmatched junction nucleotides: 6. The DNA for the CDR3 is TGTGCCAGCAGTTGGGCAGCGGGAGGGTACAATGAGCAGTTCTTC. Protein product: CASSWAAGGYNEQFF.

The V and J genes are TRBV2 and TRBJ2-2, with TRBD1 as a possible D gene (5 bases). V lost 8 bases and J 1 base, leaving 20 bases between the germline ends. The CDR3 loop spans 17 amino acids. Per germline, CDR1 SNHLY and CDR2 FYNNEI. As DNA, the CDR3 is TGTGCCAGCCGAGTAAAGGGGTCCTACCAGAACACCGGGGAGCTGTTTTTT. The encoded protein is CASRVKGSYQNTGELFF. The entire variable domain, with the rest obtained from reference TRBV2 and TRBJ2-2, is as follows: EPEVTQTPSHQVTQMGQEVILRCVPISNHLYFYWYRQILGQKVEFLVSFYNNEISEKSEIFDDQFSVERPDGSNFTLKIRSTKLEDSAMYFCASRVKGSYQNTGELFFGEGSRLTVL.

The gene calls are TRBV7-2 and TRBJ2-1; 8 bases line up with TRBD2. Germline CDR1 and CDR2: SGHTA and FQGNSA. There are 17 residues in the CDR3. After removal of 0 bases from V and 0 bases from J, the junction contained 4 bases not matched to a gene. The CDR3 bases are TGTGCCAGCAGCTTAGCCCTAGCGGGCCGCTCCTACAATGAGCAGTTCTTC. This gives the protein CASSLALAGRSYNEQFF.

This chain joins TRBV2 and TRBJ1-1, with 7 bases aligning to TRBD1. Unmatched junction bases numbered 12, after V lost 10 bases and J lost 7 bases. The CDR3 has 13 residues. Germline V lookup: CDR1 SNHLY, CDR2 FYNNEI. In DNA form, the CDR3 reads TGTGCCATCCCGGAGGGACAGTCCCTTGAAGCTTTCTTT. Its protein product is CAIPEGQSLEAFF.

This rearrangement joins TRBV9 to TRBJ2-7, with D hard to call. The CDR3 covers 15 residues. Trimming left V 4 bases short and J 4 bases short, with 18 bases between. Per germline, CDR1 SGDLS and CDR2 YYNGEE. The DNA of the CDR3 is TGTGCCAGCAGCCGCCGACTTGGAACCTTTTACGAGCAGTACTTC. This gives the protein CASSRRLGTFYEQYF. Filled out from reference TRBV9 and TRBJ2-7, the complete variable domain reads DSGVTQTPKHLITATGQRVTLRCSPRSGDLSVYWYQQSLDQGLQFLIQYYNGEERAKGNILERFSAQQFPDLHSELNLSSLELGDSALYFCASSRRLGTFYEQYFGPGTRLTVT.

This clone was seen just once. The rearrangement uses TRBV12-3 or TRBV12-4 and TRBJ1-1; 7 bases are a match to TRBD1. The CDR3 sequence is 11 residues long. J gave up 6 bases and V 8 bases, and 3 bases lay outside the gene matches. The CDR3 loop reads CASSQGAEAFF. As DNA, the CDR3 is TGTGCCAGCTCTCAGGGGGCTGAAGCTTTCTTT.

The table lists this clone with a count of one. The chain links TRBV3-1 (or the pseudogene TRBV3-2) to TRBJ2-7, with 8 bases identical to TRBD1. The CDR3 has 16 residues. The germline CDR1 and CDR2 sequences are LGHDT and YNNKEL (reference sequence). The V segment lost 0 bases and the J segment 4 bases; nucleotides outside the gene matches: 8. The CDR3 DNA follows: TGTGCCAGCAGCCAAGAGGCGGACAGGGCTCGGTACGAGCAGTACTTC. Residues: CASSQEADRARYEQYF.

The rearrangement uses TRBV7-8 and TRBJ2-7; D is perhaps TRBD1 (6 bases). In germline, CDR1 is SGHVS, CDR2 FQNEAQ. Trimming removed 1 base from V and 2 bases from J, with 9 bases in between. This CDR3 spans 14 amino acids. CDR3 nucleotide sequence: TGTGCCAGCAGCTTAGACAGGGTGGCCTACGAGCAGTACTTC. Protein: CASSLDRVAYEQYF.

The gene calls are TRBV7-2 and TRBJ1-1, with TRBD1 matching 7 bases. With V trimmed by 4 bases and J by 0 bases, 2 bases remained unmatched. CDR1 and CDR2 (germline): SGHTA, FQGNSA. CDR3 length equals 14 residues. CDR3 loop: CASSSGQLNTEAFF. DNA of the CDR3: TGTGCCAGCAGCTCGGGACAGTTGAACACTGAAGCTTTCTTT.

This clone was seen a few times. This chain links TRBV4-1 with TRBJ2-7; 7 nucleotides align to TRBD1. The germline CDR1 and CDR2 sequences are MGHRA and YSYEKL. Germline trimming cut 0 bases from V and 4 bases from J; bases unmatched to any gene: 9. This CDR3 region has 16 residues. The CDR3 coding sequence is TGCGCCAGCAGCCAAGATTTGACAGGGCGAGGGTACGAGCAGTACTTC. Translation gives CASSQDLTGRGYEQYF.

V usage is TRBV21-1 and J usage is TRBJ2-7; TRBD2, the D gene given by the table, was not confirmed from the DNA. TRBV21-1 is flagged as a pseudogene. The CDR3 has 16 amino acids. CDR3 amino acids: CASSSLETETRGEQYF. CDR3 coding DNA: TGTGCCAGCAGCTCTCTCGAAACTGAAACTAGAGGCGAGCAGTACTTC.

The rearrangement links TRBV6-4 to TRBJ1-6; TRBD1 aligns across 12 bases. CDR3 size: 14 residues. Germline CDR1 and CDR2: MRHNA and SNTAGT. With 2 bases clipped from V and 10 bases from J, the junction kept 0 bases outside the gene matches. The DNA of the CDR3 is TGTGCCAGCAGTGACGGGACAGGGGGCTCACCCCTCCACTTT. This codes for CASSDGTGGSPLHF.

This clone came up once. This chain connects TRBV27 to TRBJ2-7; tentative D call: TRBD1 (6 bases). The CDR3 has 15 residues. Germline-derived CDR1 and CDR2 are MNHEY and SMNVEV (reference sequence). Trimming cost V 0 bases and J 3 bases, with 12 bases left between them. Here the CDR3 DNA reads TGTGCCAGCAGTTTATCGTCGGTAGGGGGCTACGAGCAGTACTTC. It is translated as CASSLSSVGGYEQYF.

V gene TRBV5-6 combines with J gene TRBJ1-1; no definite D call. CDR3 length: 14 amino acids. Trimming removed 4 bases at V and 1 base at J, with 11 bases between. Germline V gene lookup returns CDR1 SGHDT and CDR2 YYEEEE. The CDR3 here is CASSPTAGNTEAFF. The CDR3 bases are TGTGCCAGCAGCCCAACCGCGGGGAACACTGAAGCTTTCTTT.

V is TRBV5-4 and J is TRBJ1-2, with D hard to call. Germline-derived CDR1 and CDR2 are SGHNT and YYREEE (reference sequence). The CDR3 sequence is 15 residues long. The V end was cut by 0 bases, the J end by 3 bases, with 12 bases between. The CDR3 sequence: CASSLVAASDYGYTF. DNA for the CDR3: TGTGCCAGCAGCTTGGTAGCAGCCTCGGACTATGGCTACACCTTC.

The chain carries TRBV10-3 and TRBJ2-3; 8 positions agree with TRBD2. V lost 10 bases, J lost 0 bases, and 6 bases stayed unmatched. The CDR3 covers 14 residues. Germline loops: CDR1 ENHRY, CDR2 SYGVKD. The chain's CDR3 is CATGGGGSTDTQYF. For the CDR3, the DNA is TGTGCCACCGGGGGCGGGGGGAGCACAGATACGCAGTATTTT.

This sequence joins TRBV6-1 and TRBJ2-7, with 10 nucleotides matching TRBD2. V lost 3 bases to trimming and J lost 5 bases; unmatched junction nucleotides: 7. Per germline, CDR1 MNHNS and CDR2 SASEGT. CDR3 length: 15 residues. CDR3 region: CASSDEAGGPNEQYF. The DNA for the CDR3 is TGTGCCAGCAGTGATGAAGCGGGAGGGCCTAACGAGCAGTACTTC.

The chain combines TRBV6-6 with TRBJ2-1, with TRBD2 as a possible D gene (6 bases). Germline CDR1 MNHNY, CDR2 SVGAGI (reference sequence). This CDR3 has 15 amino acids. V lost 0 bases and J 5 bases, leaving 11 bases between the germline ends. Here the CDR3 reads CASSYSGGNNNEQFF. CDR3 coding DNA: TGTGCCAGCAGTTACTCGGGCGGGAATAACAATGAGCAGTTCTTC.

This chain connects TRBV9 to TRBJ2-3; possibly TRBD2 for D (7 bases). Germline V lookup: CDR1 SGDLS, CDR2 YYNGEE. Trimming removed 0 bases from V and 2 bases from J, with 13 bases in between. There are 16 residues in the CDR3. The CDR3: CASSVGPGGITDTQYF. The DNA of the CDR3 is TGTGCCAGCAGCGTAGGACCGGGGGGCATCACAGATACGCAGTATTTT.

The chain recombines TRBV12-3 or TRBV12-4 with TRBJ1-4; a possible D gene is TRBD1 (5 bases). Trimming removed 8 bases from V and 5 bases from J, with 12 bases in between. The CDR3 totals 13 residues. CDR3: CASGRRGNEKLFF. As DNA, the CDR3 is TGTGCCAGCGGTAGACGGGGGAATGAAAAACTGTTTTTT.

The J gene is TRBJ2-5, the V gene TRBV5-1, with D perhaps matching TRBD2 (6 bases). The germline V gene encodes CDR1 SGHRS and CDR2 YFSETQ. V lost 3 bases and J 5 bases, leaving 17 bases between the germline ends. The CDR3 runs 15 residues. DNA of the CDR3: TGCGCCAGCAGCTGGCGGGATCCAACTCGGGAGACCCAGTACTTC. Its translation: CASSWRDPTRETQYF.

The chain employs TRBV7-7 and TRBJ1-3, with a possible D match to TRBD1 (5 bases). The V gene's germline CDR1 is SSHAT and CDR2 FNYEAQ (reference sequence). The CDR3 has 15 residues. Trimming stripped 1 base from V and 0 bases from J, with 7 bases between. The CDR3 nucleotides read TGTGCCAGCAGCTTAGGGCAGGGCTCTGGAAACACCATATATTTT. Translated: CASSLGQGSGNTIYF.

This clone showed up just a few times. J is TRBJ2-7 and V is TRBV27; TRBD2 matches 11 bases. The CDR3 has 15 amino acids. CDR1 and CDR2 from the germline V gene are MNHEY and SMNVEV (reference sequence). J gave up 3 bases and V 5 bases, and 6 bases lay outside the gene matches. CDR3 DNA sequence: TGTGCCAGCAGTGTGGTTACTAGCGGGGGCTACGAGCAGTACTTC. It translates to CASSVVTSGGYEQYF.

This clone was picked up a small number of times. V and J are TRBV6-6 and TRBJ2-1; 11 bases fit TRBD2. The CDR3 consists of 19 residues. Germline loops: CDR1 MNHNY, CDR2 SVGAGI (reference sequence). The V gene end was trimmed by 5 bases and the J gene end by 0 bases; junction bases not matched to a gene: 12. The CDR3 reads CASSPQGLAVRSSYNEQFF. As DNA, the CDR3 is TGTGCCAGCAGTCCCCAGGGACTAGCGGTCCGGAGCTCCTACAATGAGCAGTTCTTC.

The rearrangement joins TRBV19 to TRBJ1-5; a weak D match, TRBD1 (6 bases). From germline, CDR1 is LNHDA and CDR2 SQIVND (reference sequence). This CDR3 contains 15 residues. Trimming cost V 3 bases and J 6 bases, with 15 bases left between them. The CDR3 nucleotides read TGTGCCAGTAGTATCTTGGGGGCGGTCGGTCAGCCCCAGCATTTT. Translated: CASSILGAVGQPQHF. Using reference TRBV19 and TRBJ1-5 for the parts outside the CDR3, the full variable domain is DGGITQSPKYLFRKEGQNVTLSCEQNLNHDAMYWYRQDPGQGLRLIYYSQIVNDFQKGDIAEGYSVSREKKESFPLTVTSAQKNPTAFYLCASSILGAVGQPQHFGDGTRLSIL.

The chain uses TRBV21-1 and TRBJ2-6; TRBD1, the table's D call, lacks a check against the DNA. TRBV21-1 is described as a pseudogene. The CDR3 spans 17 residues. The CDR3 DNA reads TGTGCCATCTCACAGGTATTGGGGTCCTCTGGGGCCAACGTCCTGACTTTC. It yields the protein CAISQVLGSSGANVLTF.